The following is a T cell receptor (beta chain) sequence with its context. The V gene's germline CDR1 is SGDLS and CDR2 YYNGEE. The length of the CDR3 is 16 residues. V lost 6 bases, J lost 3 bases, and 19 bases lay in between. Allocation to cohorts depended on clinical history reported by the participants. Donors in Cohort 3 counted as recovered after two negative PCRs, clearance, or symptom resolution. These data originate in a study of blood T cell repertoires in COVID-19. As for the study in general: Spain, Italy and the United States supplied samples that represented acute and convalescent COVID-19.

Authors' methods: The assay estimated nucleated cells by amplifying reference gene primers. Sequencing was performed with immunoSEQ multiplex PCR; in TCRdb, only in-frame clones are kept and a portion is missing. For V, J and clone size, that table is used; D and trimming come from the DNA. Of a few hundred thousand clones in the sample, less than 90% were seen once. Sequencing was done on a sample of PBMCs or T cells enriched from blood (not recorded which). This sequence was found in a woman in her fifties or sixties who had recovered from COVID-19. The rearrangement links TRBV9 to TRBJ1-5; D remains unclear. CDR3 in amino acids: CASINSDMTSNQPQHF. The CDR3 nucleotides read TGTGCCAGCATCAATTCCGACATGACCTCCAATCAGCCCCAGCATTTT.